This TCR beta chain is drawn from a study of blood T cell repertoires in COVID-19. Study-wide background: T cells, B-cell-depleted T cells, or PBMCs supplied cDNA or gDNA.

Sequencing was performed with immunoSEQ multiplex PCR; in TCRdb, only in-frame clones are kept and a portion is missing. Here the sample spans 55,000 to 65,000 clones, 60% to 80% being singletons. The CDR3 covers 14 residues. J was trimmed by 5 bases and V by 2 bases; bases with no gene match: 3. Per the germline V gene, CDR1 is SGHAT and CDR2 is FQNNGV. The sequence came from a man between 60 and 75 years old with acute or convalescent COVID-19. The chain links TRBV11-2 to TRBJ2-5; TRBD2 matches at 9 bases. Sequences were obtained from peripheral blood. The CDR3 bases are TGTGCCAGCAGCTTACGCGGGGGGGTGGAGACCCAGTACTTC. Protein sequence: CASSLRGGVETQYF.